A single sample gave rise to the 31 T cell receptor beta chains below, sequenced in a study of read filtering for tumor transcriptome and immune sequencing. Molecular barcoded adaptors covering alpha/delta and beta/gamma chains were used on around 400 ng RNA. In TCRdb, the reads were re-called with MiXCR into one record per CDR3 protein. The sample carries around 38,000 distinct CDR3 sequences, roughly 15% recorded once. Sequenced: a population of CD138-negative cells sorted from bone marrow. The origin of the receptors is a donor at least 40 years old with multiple myeloma.

There are many counts of this clonotype. The V call is TRBV7-2, the J call TRBJ2-5, with D hard to call. Deletions cut 5 bases from V and 5 bases from J, with 21 bases between. CDR1 SGHTA and CDR2 FQGNSA come from the germline V gene. The CDR3 has 16 amino acids. The CDR3 DNA is TGTGCCAGCAGCACTCTTTACGGGCTAATGGGGGAGACCCAGTACTTC. Translation gives CASSTLYGLMGETQYF.

At least ten counts were recorded for this clonotype. The gene calls are TRBV29-1 and TRBJ2-3, with D unclear. The germline gives CDR1 SQVTM, CDR2 ANQGSEA. The ends were cut back, 2 bases at V and 0 bases at J, with 9 bases in the middle. The CDR3 is 14 residues long. The CDR3 is CSVEFYASTDTQYF. For the CDR3, the DNA is TGCAGCGTTGAATTCTACGCTAGCACAGATACGCAGTATTTT.

This clonotype was counted ten times or more. The rearrangement uses TRBV20-1 and TRBJ1-1; maybe TRBD1 (6 bases). This CDR3 spans 14 amino acids. Germline CDR1 is DFQATT and CDR2 is SNEGSKA (reference sequence). V lost 3 bases to trimming and J lost 3 bases, with 14 bases between them. CDR3 DNA: TGCAGTGCTAGGCCACCGGGGGCCTACACTGAAGCTTTCTTT. Translating gives CSARPPGAYTEAFF.

At least ten counts were recorded for this clonotype. V and J are TRBV9 and TRBJ2-4; 14 nucleotides align to TRBD2. After removal of 0 bases from V and 5 bases from J, the junction contained 7 bases not matched to a gene. This CDR3 is built from 18 residues. Looked up from germline, CDR1 is SGDLS and CDR2 is YYNGEE. The CDR3 coding sequence is TGTGCCAGCAGCGTAGCTAAGTTGGGACTAGCGGGGGAAAACATTCAGTACTTC. This codes for CASSVAKLGLAGENIQYF. The whole variable domain, remainder taken from reference TRBV9 and TRBJ2-4, is DSGVTQTPKHLITATGQRVTLRCSPRSGDLSVYWYQQSLDQGLQFLIQYYNGEERAKGNILERFSAQQFPDLHSELNLSSLELGDSALYFCASSVAKLGLAGENIQYFGAGTRLSVL.

The chain is built from TRBV5-4 and TRBJ1-2; a possible D gene is TRBD1 (5 bases). Germline lookup yields CDR1 SGHNT and CDR2 YYREEE (reference sequence). V was pared by 2 bases and J by 1 base, with 12 bases between. The CDR3 spans 15 residues. The CDR3: CASSFLGELNYGYTF. CDR3 in DNA: TGTGCCAGCAGCTTTCTGGGGGAGCTTAACTATGGCTACACCTTC.

J is TRBJ2-1 and V is TRBV7-3; TRBD1 might be the D (5 bases). In germline, CDR1 is SGHTA, CDR2 FQGTGA. V was clipped by 5 bases and J by 0 bases, with 17 bases between them. The CDR3 consists of 17 residues. CDR3 coding DNA: TGTGCCAGCAGCCACTCAGGGCGGCCCGGCTCCTACAATGAGCAGTTCTTC. Protein product: CASSHSGRPGSYNEQFF.

CDR3 nucleotides: TGTGCCAGCAGCTTAGGAACCGCCAGTACCCAGTACTTC. Amino acids: CASSLGTASTQYF. The V call is TRBV7-9, the J call TRBJ2-5; D is undetermined. Germline assignment: CDR1 SEHNR and CDR2 FQNEAQ (reference sequence). The ends were cut back, 1 base at V and 8 bases at J, with 11 bases in the middle. The CDR3 runs to 13 residues.

This clonotype has a count of ten or more. The chain uses TRBV5-1 and TRBJ2-1, with a tentative D call TRBD2 (5 bases). The V gene lost 1 base and the J gene lost 8 bases, with 10 bases spanning the gap. Germline CDR1 reads SGHRS; CDR2 reads YFSETQ. The length of the CDR3 is 13 residues. CDR3 in DNA: TGCGCCAGCAGCTTGAGAGGGCCGGATGAGCAGTTCTTC. Its translation is CASSLRGPDEQFF.

In this sample, this clonotype turned up many times. The chain joins TRBV10-3 to TRBJ2-1, with 13 bases lining up with TRBD2. The CDR3 totals 15 residues. Per germline, CDR1 ENHRY and CDR2 SYGVKD. Losses at the gene ends were 6 bases for V and 9 bases for J; bases not matched to a gene: 8. DNA of the CDR3: TGTGCCATCAGCTTGACTAGCGGGAGGCAGGGTGAGCAGTTCTTC. It specifies CAISLTSGRQGEQFF.

This clonotype showed up just a few times. Being one base from a much bigger clone, this may be a read error. The chain carries TRBV10-2 and TRBJ2-2, with D perhaps matching TRBD2 (5 bases). Germline loops: CDR1 WSHSY, CDR2 SAAADI. The germline V and J ends were trimmed by 7 bases and 9 bases, with 15 bases remaining between them. This CDR3 contains 13 residues. This CDR3 is CASKEGGSRELFF. The CDR3 region has the DNA TGCGCCAGCAAGGAAGGAGGTTCCAGGGAGCTGTTTTTT.

In DNA form, the CDR3 reads TGTGCCAGCAGCAAGGCGCTCAGCTCCTACGAGCAGTACTTC. Protein sequence: CASSKALSSYEQYF. V gene TRBV21-1 combines with J gene TRBJ2-7. TRBV21-1 corresponds to a pseudogene. There are 14 residues in the CDR3.

Notes on this clonotype: A junction end diverges from the germline sequence, so it may reflect a read error. The chain links TRBV6-2 or TRBV6-3 to TRBJ1-1, with a weak D call TRBD1 (5 bases). Looked up from germline, CDR1 is MNHEY and CDR2 is SVGEGT. This CDR3 comprises 15 residues. CDR3 loop: CVSSPKGAGRTEAFF. Written as DNA, the CDR3 is TGTGTCAGCAGCCCAAAAGGGGCGGGGAGGACTGAAGCTTTCTTC.

Regarding this clonotype: Possible read error: a much larger clone is one base away. The J gene is TRBJ2-3, the V gene TRBV20-1; D not certain. V lost 6 bases and J lost 3, with 13 bases in between. Per the germline V gene, CDR1 is DFQATT and CDR2 is SNEGSKA (reference sequence). The CDR3 is made up of 13 amino acids. This CDR3 is CSAEWNRTDTQYF. Here the CDR3 DNA reads TGCAGTGCAGAGTGGAATAGGACAGATACGCAGTATTTT.

Details on this clonotype: A far larger clone is one base from this, pointing to a likely read error. V is TRBV20-1 and J is TRBJ2-7, with D possibly matching TRBD2 (6 bases). Germline values: CDR1 DFQATT, CDR2 SNEGSKA (reference sequence). The CDR3 consists of 14 residues. The V and J ends lost 4 bases and 7 bases respectively, with 20 bases between them. DNA for the CDR3: TGCAGTGCTATCCCGCAGGACTACTACAATGAGCAGTACTTC. This codes for CSAIPQDYYNEQYF.

The sample holds many counts of this clonotype. V gene TRBV11-3 combines with J gene TRBJ1-1; D is unresolved. The CDR3 contains 13 residues. Germline CDR1 is SGHNT and CDR2 is YENEEA. V lost 5 bases to trimming and J lost 5 bases, with 12 bases between them. The CDR3 bases are TGTGCCAGCAGCCTCCGGGCCTTGACTGAAGCTTTCTTT. This encodes CASSLRALTEAFF.

This clonotype was recorded many times. The J gene is TRBJ2-7, the V gene TRBV20-1, with TRBD2 identical over 9 bases. This CDR3 spans 15 amino acids. Looked up from germline, CDR1 is DFQATT and CDR2 is SNEGSKA (reference sequence). Trimming at V came to 0 bases and at J to 5 bases, leaving 8 bases not matched to a gene. DNA of the CDR3: TGCAGTGCTAGAGATTCCGGCGGGAGGGCCCACGAGCAGTACTTC. Its translation: CSARDSGGRAHEQYF.

This clonotype was detected only a few times. The rearrangement links TRBV11-3 to TRBJ2-7; D possibly uses TRBD1 or TRBD2 (5 bases each). V was pared by 4 bases and J by 4 bases, with 17 bases between. Germline V lookup: CDR1 SGHNT, CDR2 YENEEA. The CDR3 is made up of 15 amino acids. The CDR3 loop is CASSSAPGRQYEQYF. The CDR3 DNA is TGTGCCAGCAGCTCAGCCCCGGGACGGCAATACGAGCAGTACTTC. The variable domain in full, completed from reference TRBV11-3 and TRBJ2-7, reads EAGVVQSPRYKIIEKKQPVAFWCNPISGHNTLYWYLQNLGQGPELLIRYENEEAVDDSQLPKDRFSAERLKGVDSTLKIQPAELGDSAVYLCASSSAPGRQYEQYFGPGTRLTVT.

The chain uses TRBV19 and TRBJ2-1; D is possibly TRBD1 or TRBD2 (5 bases each). The V end lost 6 bases, the J end lost 9 bases, and 15 bases lay between the germline ends. The CDR3 spans 13 residues. The V gene's germline CDR1 is LNHDA and CDR2 SQIVND (reference sequence). Here the CDR3 DNA reads TGTGCCAGTAGGATTGGGGGTTACGGTGAGCAGTTCTTC. It encodes CASRIGGYGEQFF.

This clonotype was detected many times. V is TRBV20-1 and J is TRBJ2-7; 11 positions match TRBD2. CDR3 length: 16 residues. Per the germline V gene, CDR1 is DFQATT and CDR2 is SNEGSKA (reference sequence). The V segment lost 5 bases and the J segment 0 bases; nucleotides outside the gene matches: 9. The CDR3 nucleotides are TGCAGTGCTCATCGACTAGCGGGGCTTAGCTCCTACGAGCAGTACTTC. It is translated as CSAHRLAGLSSYEQYF.

On this clonotype itself: Being one base from a much bigger clone, this may be a read error. CDR3 nucleotides: TGCAGTGCTAGAGGACAGGGGGCATCGGGGGCCAACGTCCTGGCTTTC. Translating it yields CSARGQGASGANVLAF. The rearrangement links TRBV20-1 to TRBJ2-6; 10 bases align to TRBD1. In germline, CDR1 is DFQATT, CDR2 SNEGSKA (reference sequence). This CDR3 region has 16 residues.

At least ten counts were recorded for this clonotype. The chain uses TRBV20-1 and TRBJ2-1; TRBD2 matches at 14 bases. Trimming removed 4 bases from V and 8 bases from J; junction bases left unmatched: 4. The V gene's germline CDR1 is DFQATT and CDR2 SNEGSKA (reference sequence). This CDR3 contains 14 residues. The CDR3 sequence: CSANRGLAGDEQFF. The CDR3 DNA follows: TGCAGTGCTAACCGGGGACTAGCGGGAGATGAGCAGTTCTTC.

This clonotype was seen at least ten times. This rearrangement joins TRBV7-9 to TRBJ2-3; 9 nucleotides line up with TRBD1. This CDR3 is 15 amino acids long. CDR1 SEHNR and CDR2 FQNEAQ come from the germline V gene (reference sequence). The trim removed 3 bases at V and 6 bases at J, leaving 7 bases unmatched. The CDR3 protein is CASSFVQGARDTQYF. The DNA of the CDR3 is TGTGCCAGCAGCTTTGTACAGGGGGCGCGTGATACGCAGTATTTT. Together with reference TRBV7-9 and TRBJ2-3, the CDR3 gives the full variable domain: DTGVSQNPRHKITKRGQNVTFRCDPISEHNRLYWYRQTLGQGPEFLTYFQNEAQLEKSRLLSDRFSAERPKGSFSTLEIQRTEQGDSAMYLCASSFVQGARDTQYFGPGTRLTVL.

The sample holds many counts of this clonotype. J is TRBJ2-1 and V is TRBV6-5, with 14 bases matching TRBD2. Germline trimming cut 0 bases from V and 10 bases from J; bases unmatched to any gene: 5. Germline V lookup: CDR1 MNHEY, CDR2 SVGAGI. The CDR3 length is 16 residues. The CDR3 protein is CASSYSTSGRAGEQFF. The CDR3 nucleotides are TGTGCCAGCAGTTACTCGACTAGCGGGAGGGCCGGAGAGCAGTTCTTC.

This clonotype has at least ten counts. The V call is TRBV3-1, the J call TRBJ2-5; 9 bases match TRBD1. Germline-derived CDR1 and CDR2 are LGHDT and YNNKEL (reference sequence). The CDR3 is made up of 16 amino acids. The V gene end was trimmed by 4 bases and the J gene end by 5 bases; junction bases not matched to a gene: 11. The CDR3 region is CASSPSARTGDETQYF. The CDR3 DNA is TGTGCCAGCAGCCCCAGCGCCAGGACAGGGGACGAGACCCAGTACTTC.

This clonotype was counted ten times or more. This chain joins TRBV6-2 or TRBV6-3 and TRBJ2-1; D is possibly TRBD2 (5 bases). Trimming shortened V by 4 bases and J by 6 bases, and 16 bases separated the two germline ends. Germline V gene lookup returns CDR1 MNHEY and CDR2 SVGEGT. The CDR3 totals 15 residues. In nucleotides, the CDR3 is TGTGCCAGCAGTTTTTCGGCGGCGGGCGGCAATGAGCAGTTCTTC. Translation: CASSFSAAGGNEQFF.

This clonotype was found a few times. V is TRBV6-5 and J is TRBJ2-7; D uncertain. The V gene's germline CDR1 is MNHEY and CDR2 SVGAGI. V lost 2 bases to trimming and J lost 3 bases, with 8 bases between them. CDR3 length: 13 amino acids. This CDR3 is CASSYGLLYEQYF. CDR3 DNA: TGTGCCAGCAGTTACGGCCTCCTCTACGAGCAGTACTTC.

This clonotype was found many times. V usage is TRBV6-1 and J usage is TRBJ2-6, with D unclear. V lost 2 bases, J lost 0 bases, and 5 bases lay in between. Germline V gives CDR1 MNHNS, CDR2 SASEGT. The CDR3 has 15 amino acids. The CDR3 is CASSENSSGANVLTF. The DNA for the CDR3 is TGTGCCAGCAGTGAAAACAGCTCTGGGGCCAACGTCCTGACTTTC.

At least ten counts were recorded for this clonotype. This chain joins TRBV7-9 and TRBJ1-2; TRBD1 aligns across 8 bases. Germline V gene sequence: CDR1 SEHNR, CDR2 FQNEAQ (reference sequence). The CDR3 consists of 15 residues. Trimming cost V 5 bases and J 2 bases; bases outside gene matches: 7. The CDR3 DNA sequence: TGTGCCAGCAGCCCTCCGGGACAGGAAAACTATGGCTACACCTTC. As protein: CASSPPGQENYGYTF.

This clonotype was seen ten or more times. The J gene is TRBJ2-7, the V gene TRBV10-2; 7 bases line up with TRBD2. The CDR3 is 12 amino acids. Germline loops: CDR1 WSHSY, CDR2 SAAADI. J was trimmed by 5 bases and V by 7 bases; bases with no gene match: 5. CDR3 residues: CASTAAGDEQYF. Here the CDR3 DNA reads TGCGCCAGCACTGCCGCGGGGGACGAGCAGTACTTC.

The chain links TRBV11-2 to TRBJ1-2, with 7 nucleotides matching TRBD1. The CDR3 is 18 amino acids. In germline, CDR1 is SGHAT, CDR2 FQNNGV. With 4 bases clipped from V and 0 bases from J, the junction kept 14 bases outside the gene matches. The CDR3 region has the DNA TGTGCCAGCAGCTCAACCCGGGACAGATCTTTAGCTAACTATGGCTACACCTTC. Its protein is CASSSTRDRSLANYGYTF.

Notes on this clonotype: A far larger clone is one base from this, pointing to a likely read error. Because the CDR3 is missing its conserved closing phenylalanine or tryptophan, this is likely a read error. The gene calls are TRBV6-1 and TRBJ2-7; 8 nucleotides agree with TRBD2. Germline V lookup: CDR1 MNHNS, CDR2 SASEGT. The V segment lost 5 bases and the J segment 3 bases; nucleotides outside the gene matches: 6. This CDR3 is 14 amino acids long. The CDR3 coding sequence is TGTGCCAGCAGTTACAGGCGGGGGGACTACGAGCAGTACCTC. It specifies CASSYRRGDYEQYL.